Below, 25 T cell receptor beta chains from the same sample are listed, as sequenced in a study of shared clonotypes between healthy human individuals. Libraries were prepared by immunoSEQ multiplex PCR; TCRdb keeps only in-frame clonotypes and omits some of them. Of about a million clones in the sample, 70% to 80% were seen once. Material: memory CD4+ T cells from PBMCs. Sample subset: CD45RA-negative fraction. These receptors were obtained from a man between 18 and 35 years old in good health. Some clones in this sample may be carry-over from other donors' samples.

The gene calls are TRBV27 and TRBJ2-7, with D perhaps TRBD1 or TRBD2 (5 bases each). Trimming stripped 4 bases from V and 6 bases from J, with 16 bases between. Germline CDR1 reads MNHEY; CDR2 reads SMNVEV (reference sequence). The CDR3 consists of 14 residues. For the CDR3, the DNA is TGTGCCAGCAGTTGGGGACGTAAGTCTTCCGAGCAGTACTTC. Its translation: CASSWGRKSSEQYF.

The CDR3 sequence: CASSLWDSTGELFF. CDR3 coding DNA: TGCGCCAGCAGCTTGTGGGACAGCACCGGGGAGCTGTTTTTT. The chain has TRBV5-1 and TRBJ2-2; 7 nucleotides line up with TRBD1. This CDR3 spans 14 amino acids. Per germline, CDR1 SGHRS and CDR2 YFSETQ. Losses at the gene ends were 1 base for V and 4 bases for J; bases not matched to a gene: 1.

The rearrangement joins TRBV9 to TRBJ2-4; D may correspond to TRBD1 or TRBD2 (5 bases each). Deletions cut 2 bases from V and 7 bases from J, with 13 bases between. Germline CDR1 SGDLS, CDR2 YYNGEE. This CDR3 has 14 amino acids. This CDR3 reads CASSVSGSGNIQYF. Written as DNA, the CDR3 is TGTGCCAGCAGCGTTTCAGGGTCGGGGAACATTCAGTACTTC. Drawing the rest from reference TRBV9 and TRBJ2-4, the complete variable domain is DSGVTQTPKHLITATGQRVTLRCSPRSGDLSVYWYQQSLDQGLQFLIQYYNGEERAKGNILERFSAQQFPDLHSELNLSSLELGDSALYFCASSVSGSGNIQYFGAGTRLSVL.

The chain joins TRBV5-4 to TRBJ2-2, with D perhaps matching TRBD1 (5 bases). Trimming cost V 5 bases and J 3 bases, with 14 bases left between them. This CDR3 comprises 15 residues. CDR1 SGHNT and CDR2 YYREEE come from the germline V gene (reference sequence). The CDR3 loop is CASRPGDSYTGELFF. The CDR3 DNA sequence: TGTGCCAGCAGGCCCGGAGACAGTTACACCGGGGAGCTGTTTTTT.

This clone was counted between two and nine times. The chain employs TRBV5-1 and TRBJ1-2; perhaps TRBD1 as D (5 bases). The CDR3 has 15 residues. From germline, CDR1 is SGHRS and CDR2 YFSETQ. V was shortened by 5 bases and J by 0 bases, with 14 bases between the two germline ends. CDR3 nucleotides: TGCGCCAGCAGGCAGGTACAGGAGTCTAACTATGGCTACACCTTC. This encodes CASRQVQESNYGYTF.

This clone was found a few times. This chain links TRBV30 with TRBJ1-1; no definite D call. Germline assignment: CDR1 GTSNPN and CDR2 SVGIG (reference sequence). V dropped 5 bases and J dropped 0 bases, with 25 bases sitting between them. This CDR3 is built from 18 residues. CDR3 DNA sequence: TGTGCCTGGGGCCCCCGACTCATTCCCCGCCAAATGAACACTGAAGCTTTCTTT. Protein product: CAWGPRLIPRQMNTEAFF.

The chain links TRBV30 to TRBJ1-6; possible D gene TRBD1, 5 bases. CDR1 and CDR2 from the germline V gene are GTSNPN and SVGIG (reference sequence). The V end lost 3 bases, the J end lost 9 bases, and 15 bases lay between the germline ends. The CDR3 loop spans 14 amino acids. CDR3 loop: CAWRDQGRSSPLHF. The CDR3 region has the DNA TGTGCCTGGAGAGACCAGGGACGGAGTTCACCCCTCCACTTT.

This chain connects TRBV2 to TRBJ1-1; D is uncertain. CDR3 length: 14 amino acids. Germline V lookup: CDR1 SNHLY, CDR2 FYNNEI. Trimming removed 3 bases from V and 3 bases from J, with 11 bases in between. CDR3 coding DNA: TGTGCCAGCAGTGACGAGGGTATGGACACTGAAGCTTTCTTT. It yields the protein CASSDEGMDTEAFF. The entire variable domain, with the rest obtained from reference TRBV2 and TRBJ1-1, is as follows: EPEVTQTPSHQVTQMGQEVILRCVPISNHLYFYWYRQILGQKVEFLVSFYNNEISEKSEIFDDQFSVERPDGSNFTLKIRSTKLEDSAMYFCASSDEGMDTEAFFGQGTRLTVV.

The rearrangement uses TRBV5-1 and TRBJ1-2, with 9 bases fitting TRBD1. Per the germline V gene, CDR1 is SGHRS and CDR2 is YFSETQ. V lost 1 base to trimming and J lost 6 bases; unmatched junction nucleotides: 10. The CDR3 length is 16 residues. As DNA, the CDR3 is TGCGCCAGCAGCTTGCCAAGAGGGACAGGGAGTGATGGCTACACCTTC. It yields the protein CASSLPRGTGSDGYTF.

With regard to this clone: This specimen includes other DNA sequences encoding the same CDR3. This chain connects TRBV28 to TRBJ2-1; the match to TRBD2 covers 8 bases. The germline CDR1 and CDR2 sequences are MDHEN and SYDVKM. V gave up 3 bases and J gave up 2 bases; unmatched junction bases: 3. The CDR3 loop spans 15 amino acids. The DNA of the CDR3 is TGTGCCAGCAGTTTTTTAGCGGGAACCTACAATGAGCAGTTCTTC. As protein: CASSFLAGTYNEQFF. Based on the CDR3 plus reference TRBV28 and TRBJ2-1, the full variable domain is DVKVTQSSRYLVKRTGEKVFLECVQDMDHENMFWYRQDPGLGLRLIYFSYDVKMKEKGDIPEGYSVSREKKERFSLILESASTNQTSMYLCASSFLAGTYNEQFFGPGTRLTVL.

The chain links TRBV10-2 to TRBJ2-3; D may match TRBD1 or TRBD2 (5 bases each). Trimming took 7 bases from V and 6 from J, leaving 23 bases between them. This CDR3 spans 16 amino acids. In germline, CDR1 is WSHSY, CDR2 SAAADI. CDR3 protein: CASTTVRDGGWDTQYF. The CDR3 bases are TGCGCCAGCACGACCGTAAGGGACGGAGGTTGGGATACGCAGTATTTT.

The chain recombines TRBV27 with TRBJ1-2; weak D call: TRBD1 (6 bases). Trimming removed 6 bases from V and 4 bases from J, with 18 bases in between. The CDR3 spans 15 residues. The V gene's germline CDR1 is MNHEY and CDR2 SMNVEV (reference sequence). As DNA, the CDR3 is TGTGCCAGCAGATCCGGACTCAGGGGTAGCTATGGCTACACCTTC. This codes for CASRSGLRGSYGYTF.

The count of this clone is one. V usage is TRBV7-6 and J usage is TRBJ2-2; TRBD1 aligns across 7 bases. The ends lost 4 bases at V and 5 bases at J; junction bases unmatched: 10. The CDR3 has 16 residues. The germline gives CDR1 SGHVS, CDR2 FNYEAQ. The CDR3 protein is CASSSPEGARTGELFF. CDR3 DNA: TGTGCCAGCAGCTCCCCTGAGGGGGCAAGGACCGGGGAGCTGTTTTTT.

This clone was seen a few times. The chain recombines TRBV28 with TRBJ1-5; the D gene is possibly TRBD1 (5 bases). CDR1 and CDR2 from the germline V gene are MDHEN and SYDVKM. The V gene lost 2 bases and the J gene lost 7 bases, with 12 bases spanning the gap. There are 14 residues in the CDR3. The CDR3 coding sequence is TGTGCCAGCAGTTTAAGGCAGGGTACCCAGCCCCAGCATTTT. This encodes CASSLRQGTQPQHF.

V usage is TRBV28 and J usage is TRBJ2-3, with TRBD1 as a possible D gene (5 bases). The germline V gene encodes CDR1 MDHEN and CDR2 SYDVKM. The V and J ends lost 7 bases and 9 bases respectively, with 14 bases between them. The CDR3 runs to 12 residues. For the CDR3, the DNA is TGTGCCAGCACCCAACCGGACAAAACGCAGTATTTT. Residues: CASTQPDKTQYF.

The V call is TRBV11-2, the J call TRBJ1-3; D not certain. The V gene lost 1 base and the J gene lost 10 bases, with 8 bases spanning the gap. CDR1 and CDR2 from the germline V gene are SGHAT and FQNNGV. The CDR3 extends over 12 amino acids. The chain's CDR3 is CASSLAPQTIYF. DNA for the CDR3: TGTGCCAGCAGCTTAGCCCCCCAGACCATATATTTT.

The chain employs TRBV6-5 and TRBJ1-1; a possible D gene is TRBD1 (5 bases). The CDR3 covers 15 residues. V lost 5 bases to trimming and J lost 5 bases, with 18 bases between them. Germline values: CDR1 MNHEY, CDR2 SVGAGI. The CDR3 loop is CASSLNRDGLTEAFF. CDR3 in DNA: TGTGCCAGCAGTCTTAACCGGGACGGTTTAACTGAAGCTTTCTTT.

V is TRBV29-1 and J is TRBJ2-5, with D maybe TRBD1 (6 bases). The J call is in doubt because the DNA end fits TRBJ2-7 better. From germline, CDR1 is SQVTM and CDR2 ANQGSEA. This CDR3 has 14 amino acids. The CDR3 loop is CSVVVAGVVYEQYF. CDR3 DNA: TGCAGCGTTGTGGTGGCAGGGGTAGTATACGAGCAGTACTTC.

Concerning this clone: Other DNA sequences from this sample encode an identical CDR3 as well. The chain has TRBV5-1 and TRBJ1-1; 9 bases fit TRBD1. This CDR3 is built from 15 residues. CDR1 is SGHRS and CDR2 is YFSETQ in the germline V gene. With V trimmed by 4 bases and J by 0 bases, 4 bases remained unmatched. The CDR3 here is CASSPGQGMNTEAFF. In DNA, the CDR3 is TGCGCCAGCAGCCCCGGACAGGGGATGAACACTGAAGCTTTCTTT.

This clone was picked up a small number of times. The chain combines TRBV5-1 with TRBJ2-5; TRBD1 aligns across 8 bases. The V gene's germline CDR1 is SGHRS and CDR2 YFSETQ. CDR3 size: 15 residues. The J segment lost 1 base and the V segment lost 4 bases, leaving 6 bases of the junction unmatched. CDR3 bases: TGCGCCAGCAGCGTGTCCGGGACAGGCCAAGAGACCCAGTACTTC. Amino acids: CASSVSGTGQETQYF. Full variable domain (missing parts from reference TRBV5-1 and TRBJ2-5): KAGVTQTPRYLIKTRGQQVTLSCSPISGHRSVSWYQQTPGQGLQFLFEYFSETQRNKGNFPGRFSGRQFSNSRSEMNVSTLELGDSALYLCASSVSGTGQETQYFGPGTRLLVL.

The chain employs TRBV6-5 and TRBJ1-1, with D maybe TRBD1 (5 bases). V was trimmed by 4 bases and J by 2 bases, leaving 11 bases between them. The length of the CDR3 is 14 residues. CDR1 is MNHEY, CDR2 SVGAGI, per germline. This chain's CDR3 is CASSSSRGNTEAFF. In DNA, the CDR3 is TGTGCCAGCAGTTCCAGTAGGGGCAACACTGAAGCTTTCTTT.

This chain uses TRBV5-1 with TRBJ2-1; 8 bases agree with TRBD1. The junction had 5 bases not matched to a gene; V was cut back by 1 base and J by 2 bases. Germline V gene lookup returns CDR1 SGHRS and CDR2 YFSETQ. The CDR3 runs to 16 residues. The DNA for the CDR3 is TGCGCCAGCAGCTTGAGGCAGGGGGCTGCCTACAATGAGCAGTTCTTC. This sequence encodes CASSLRQGAAYNEQFF. Variable domain in full (rest from reference TRBV5-1 and TRBJ2-1): KAGVTQTPRYLIKTRGQQVTLSCSPISGHRSVSWYQQTPGQGLQFLFEYFSETQRNKGNFPGRFSGRQFSNSRSEMNVSTLELGDSALYLCASSLRQGAAYNEQFFGPGTRLTVL.

The J gene is TRBJ2-6, the V gene TRBV30; D is unresolved. Germline assignment: CDR1 GTSNPN and CDR2 SVGIG (reference sequence). Trimming removed 3 bases from V and 0 bases from J, with 6 bases in between. This CDR3 is built from 14 residues. The CDR3 spells CAWSPGSGANVLTF. The CDR3 DNA follows: TGTGCCTGGAGCCCAGGCTCTGGGGCCAACGTCCTGACTTTC. Based on the CDR3 plus reference TRBV30 and TRBJ2-6, the full variable domain is SQTIHQWPATLVQPVGSPLSLECTVEGTSNPNLYWYRQAAGRGLQLLFYSVGIGQISSEVPQNLSASRPQDRQFILSSKKLLLSDSGFYLCAWSPGSGANVLTFGAGSRLTVL.

DNA of the CDR3: TGTGCCATCAGTTTGGGGACAGGGGCTAATGAAAAACTGTTTTTT. It codes for CAISLGTGANEKLFF. The rearrangement joins TRBV10-3 to TRBJ1-4; 10 nucleotides align to TRBD1. The CDR3 consists of 15 residues. With V trimmed by 5 bases and J by 3 bases, 3 bases remained unmatched. CDR1 and CDR2 from the germline V gene are ENHRY and SYGVKD.

V is TRBV7-9 and J is TRBJ2-3; D not resolved. Trimming removed 4 bases from V and 2 bases from J, with 7 bases in between. This CDR3 contains 13 residues. Per germline, CDR1 SEHNR and CDR2 FQNEAQ (reference sequence). The CDR3 nucleotides read TGTGCCAGCAGCTCGTTACCCACAGATACGCAGTATTTT. As protein: CASSSLPTDTQYF.